These 22 T cell receptor beta chains were all obtained from the same sample, sequenced in a study of T cells after yellow fever vaccination. TCRdb called the 5' RACE reads again in MiXCR, with one record for every CDR3 protein. The sample includes around 340,000 distinct CDR3 sequences, around 13% of them seen just once. Here the sequenced sample was CD4+ T cells sorted from PBMCs, taken 15 days after the yellow fever booster vaccination. The receptors were gathered from a man younger than 30 who received the YFV17D yellow fever vaccine.

In this sample, this clonotype turned up a few times. This rearrangement joins TRBV7-8 to TRBJ1-6, with D possibly TRBD1 on 5 matching bases. Trimming removed 2 bases at V and 10 bases at J, with 18 bases between. The CDR3 has 16 amino acids. Germline V gene data show CDR1 as SGHVS and CDR2 as FQNEAQ. CDR3 coding DNA: TGTGCCAGCAGCTTATTGGCAGGGCGGAGGATGTCACCCCTCCACTTT. Translated, it gives CASSLLAGRRMSPLHF.

This clonotype has only a few counts. For the CDR3, the DNA is TGCAGTGCTAGAGATAAAAGTCAGGGGGCGCCCGAGCAGTACTTC. This codes for CSARDKSQGAPEQYF. This rearrangement joins TRBV20-1 to TRBJ2-7, with 8 bases aligning to TRBD1. Germline CDR1 reads DFQATT; CDR2 reads SNEGSKA (reference sequence). Losses at the gene ends were 0 bases for V and 6 bases for J; bases not matched to a gene: 10. There are 15 residues in the CDR3.

This clonotype was counted only a few times. The V gene is TRBV5-1, the J gene TRBJ2-7; no clear D gene. The CDR3 totals 14 residues. V was trimmed by 3 bases and J by 7 bases, leaving 17 bases between them. Germline lookup yields CDR1 SGHRS and CDR2 YFSETQ. The CDR3 sequence: CASSWQPTAGEQYF. CDR3 nucleotide sequence: TGCGCCAGCAGCTGGCAACCCACGGCCGGAGAGCAGTACTTC. The full variable domain, completed using reference TRBV5-1 and TRBJ2-7, is KAGVTQTPRYLIKTRGQQVTLSCSPISGHRSVSWYQQTPGQGLQFLFEYFSETQRNKGNFPGRFSGRQFSNSRSEMNVSTLELGDSALYLCASSWQPTAGEQYFGPGTRLTVT.

In its sample, this clonotype was seen a few times. V gene TRBV7-9 combines with J gene TRBJ1-2; 7 positions agree with TRBD1. The V gene's germline CDR1 is SEHNR and CDR2 FQNEAQ (reference sequence). V gave up 5 bases and J gave up 6 bases; unmatched junction bases: 12. The CDR3 sequence is 15 residues long. The chain's CDR3 is CASSRQGGWEDGYTF. The CDR3 DNA reads as TGTGCCAGCAGCCGACAGGGCGGGTGGGAAGATGGCTACACCTTC. Variable domain in full (rest from reference TRBV7-9 and TRBJ1-2): DTGVSQNPRHKITKRGQNVTFRCDPISEHNRLYWYRQTLGQGPEFLTYFQNEAQLEKSRLLSDRFSAERPKGSFSTLEIQRTEQGDSAMYLCASSRQGGWEDGYTFGSGTRLTVV.

This chain joins TRBV11-1 and TRBJ2-3; D remains unclear. Germline assignment: CDR1 SGHAT and CDR2 FQDESV (reference sequence). This CDR3 comprises 14 residues. V dropped 5 bases and J dropped 4 bases, with 13 bases sitting between them. In DNA, the CDR3 is TGTGCCAGCAGCCAGTCAGGCCTACCAGATACGCAGTATTTT. Translating gives CASSQSGLPDTQYF.

This clonotype was counted between two and nine times. One end of the junction is discordant with germline, which a read error may explain. The rearrangement joins TRBV5-4 to TRBJ2-1, with 10 bases lining up with TRBD1. The germline gives CDR1 SGHNT, CDR2 YYREEE (reference sequence). CDR3 length equals 16 residues. The CDR3 region has the DNA TGTGCCAGCAGGTTGGGTCGGGACAGGGGAAAGCATGAGCAGTTCTTC. This sequence encodes CASRLGRDRGKHEQFF.

The chain joins TRBV4-1 to TRBJ2-3, with TRBD2 identical over 9 bases. This CDR3 spans 16 amino acids. CDR1 and CDR2 (germline): MGHRA, YSYEKL. J was trimmed by 3 bases and V by 2 bases; bases with no gene match: 6. The CDR3: CASSQPTSGLTDTQYF. CDR3 coding DNA: TGCGCCAGCAGCCAACCGACTAGCGGCCTGACAGATACGCAGTATTTT.

This clonotype has at least ten counts. Relative to the germline gene, one junction end is altered; a read error may explain this. The chain joins TRBV12-5 to TRBJ2-7; 8 bases are a match to TRBD2. The CDR3 has 15 residues. Germline V lookup: CDR1 LGHNT, CDR2 FRNRAP. The CDR3 bases are TGTGGTAGTGGCCCCCCGGGGGGGAACGACTACGAGCAGTACTTC. Its translation is CGSGPPGGNDYEQYF.

The chain carries TRBV10-3 and TRBJ1-4; D remains unclear. The length of the CDR3 is 16 residues. Per the germline V gene, CDR1 is ENHRY and CDR2 is SYGVKD. Trimming pared 5 bases from V and 0 bases from J, leaving 13 bases between. DNA of the CDR3: TGTGCCATCAGTCCACCGACCGCTGCAACTAATGAAAAACTGTTTTTT. Encoded protein: CAISPPTAATNEKLFF.

Comment on this clonotype: A junction end diverges from the germline sequence, so it may reflect a read error. The chain joins TRBV9 to TRBJ2-2, with D maybe TRBD2 (7 bases). Germline values: CDR1 SGDLS, CDR2 YYNGEE. The CDR3 is 16 amino acids. Here the CDR3 reads CASSVGRTDNSGEVFF. The CDR3 nucleotides are TGTGCCAGCAGCGTAGGGCGGACAGATAACAGCGGGGAGGTGTTTTTT.

This clonotype was observed a handful of times. This chain's CDR3 is CASRDLIGREAFF. CDR3 coding DNA: TGTGCCAGCAGGGATCTAATCGGCCGCGAGGCTTTCTTT. This chain joins TRBV12-3 or TRBV12-4 and TRBJ1-1, with D unresolved. V lost 6 bases to trimming and J lost 11 bases, with 19 bases between them. This CDR3 has 13 amino acids.

This clonotype was seen a handful of times. This chain uses TRBV3-1 with TRBJ2-1; the D gene is possibly TRBD2 (5 bases). V lost 1 base and J 9 bases, leaving 7 bases between the germline ends. CDR3 length: 12 residues. CDR1 is LGHDT, CDR2 YNNKEL, per germline (reference sequence). CDR3 residues: CASSQARGEQFF. Written as DNA, the CDR3 is TGTGCCAGCAGCCAAGCCCGGGGTGAGCAGTTCTTC.

CDR3 region: CASSRLGQGAGQPQHF. The CDR3 bases are TGTGCCAGTAGCCGCTTAGGACAGGGGGCGGGTCAGCCCCAGCATTTT. The chain employs TRBV19 and TRBJ1-5; 11 nucleotides agree with TRBD1. Germline CDR1 is LNHDA and CDR2 is SQIVND (reference sequence). After removal of 6 bases from V and 6 bases from J, the junction contained 10 bases not matched to a gene. The CDR3 has 16 amino acids.

This clonotype was picked up a small number of times. The chain employs TRBV3-1 and TRBJ1-2; tentatively, D is TRBD1 (6 bases). This CDR3 spans 18 amino acids. The V end was cut by 1 base, the J end by 0 bases, with 18 bases between. Looked up from germline, CDR1 is LGHDT and CDR2 is YNNKEL (reference sequence). Written as DNA, the CDR3 is TGTGCCAGCAGCCAAGTTCCACCAGGGGCTTCCTCTAACTATGGCTACACCTTC. The encoded protein is CASSQVPPGASSNYGYTF.

The chain links TRBV7-3 to TRBJ1-2, with a weak D call TRBD1 (5 bases). V dropped 5 bases and J dropped 4 bases, with 14 bases sitting between them. CDR1 and CDR2 (germline): SGHTA, FQGTGA. CDR3 length: 14 amino acids. The CDR3 loop reads CASSPGGRSYGYTF. DNA of the CDR3: TGTGCCAGCAGCCCGGGGGGTCGTAGCTATGGCTACACCTTC.

The V and J genes are TRBV7-9 and TRBJ2-7; no clear D gene. This CDR3 spans 11 amino acids. Deletions cut 5 bases from V and 6 bases from J, with 8 bases between. The V gene's germline CDR1 is SEHNR and CDR2 FQNEAQ (reference sequence). CDR3 sequence (DNA): TGTGCCAGCAGCCCATCGATCGAGCAGTACTTC. Residues: CASSPSIEQYF.

Concerning this clonotype: This may come from a read error, since a much larger clone is one base off. The chain combines TRBV6-5 with TRBJ2-5, with 9 positions matching TRBD2. CDR1 is MNHEY, CDR2 SVGAGI, per germline. The CDR3 length is 16 residues. This CDR3 is CASTYASGASQETQYF. CDR3 DNA: TGTGCCAGCACTTACGCTAGCGGGGCTTCCCAAGAGACCCAGTACTTC.

Only one count was recorded for this clonotype. The chain carries TRBV20-1 and TRBJ2-7; TRBD1 matches 10 bases. Looked up from germline, CDR1 is DFQATT and CDR2 is SNEGSKA (reference sequence). There are 13 residues in the CDR3. With 2 bases clipped from V and 3 bases from J, the junction kept 1 base outside the gene matches. Here the CDR3 reads CSARRTGGYEQYF. The CDR3 bases are TGCAGTGCTAGAAGGACAGGGGGCTACGAGCAGTACTTC.

This rearrangement joins TRBV2 to TRBJ1-1; D remains unclear. Trimming took off 4 bases at V and 11 bases at J, with 17 bases between the two ends. This CDR3 has 13 amino acids. Germline assignment: CDR1 SNHLY and CDR2 FYNNEI. The chain's CDR3 is CASSVGVYERAFF. CDR3 coding DNA: TGTGCCAGCAGTGTTGGGGTCTATGAGAGGGCTTTCTTT.

This clonotype came up a few times. Here the CDR3 omits its conserved ending phenylalanine or tryptophan, so a read error is the likely source. No DNA is shown, since the ends of the CDR3 on it are uncertain; the CDR3 is the one TCRdb lists. The chain has TRBV21-1 and TRBJ1-6; the table gives TRBD1 as D, unverified against the DNA. TRBV21-1 is recorded as a pseudogene. Inclusive of both ends, the CDR3 amounts to 8 amino acids. CDR3 protein: CASSIRGG.

In this sample, this clonotype turned up a few times. The J gene is TRBJ1-1, the V gene TRBV6-5, with 7 bases identical to TRBD1. The CDR3 runs to 15 residues. V gave up 8 bases and J gave up 5 bases; unmatched junction bases: 14. CDR1 MNHEY and CDR2 SVGAGI come from the germline V gene. The CDR3 reads CASWGQRLGVTEAFF. CDR3 nucleotides: TGTGCCAGCTGGGGACAGAGACTAGGTGTGACTGAAGCTTTCTTT.

In its sample, this clonotype was seen many times. This rearrangement joins TRBV29-1 to TRBJ2-3; the D gene could be TRBD1 or TRBD2 (5 bases each). CDR3 size: 12 residues. V was pared by 4 bases and J by 14 bases, with 19 bases between. Per germline, CDR1 SQVTM and CDR2 ANQGSEA. In DNA, the CDR3 is TGCAGCGTTGGGGGAATAGGGACCGAACGGTATTTT. This sequence encodes CSVGGIGTERYF.